This T cell receptor beta chain was sequenced during a study of shared clonotypes between healthy human individuals. Points on this clone: The antigen remains undetermined.

Assay execution proceeded at the deep level. Method: immunoSEQ multiplex PCR; TCRdb's copy keeps in-frame clones and lacks some. This sample has approximately 2.5 million clones, with 93% found just once. Trimming left V 5 bases short and J 5 bases short, with 12 bases between. The CDR3 has 13 residues. The germline gives CDR1 MNHEY, CDR2 SVGAGI. Study conclusions and caveats: Clonotype sharing among donors was expected to depend on sequencing depth. The naive CD4 repertoires of a few donors were compared, and about 5% of clonotypes were shared.

Sequencing was performed on naive CD4+ T cells from PBMCs. Indicated subset: CD45RA+ positively selected. The chain has TRBV6-5 and TRBJ1-2, with D unresolved. The receptor was derived from a young man in good health. Some clones in this sample may be carry-over from other donors' samples. The CDR3 bases are TGTGCCAGCAGTCCTCCTCGAGGGTATGGCTACACCTTC. Its protein is CASSPPRGYGYTF.